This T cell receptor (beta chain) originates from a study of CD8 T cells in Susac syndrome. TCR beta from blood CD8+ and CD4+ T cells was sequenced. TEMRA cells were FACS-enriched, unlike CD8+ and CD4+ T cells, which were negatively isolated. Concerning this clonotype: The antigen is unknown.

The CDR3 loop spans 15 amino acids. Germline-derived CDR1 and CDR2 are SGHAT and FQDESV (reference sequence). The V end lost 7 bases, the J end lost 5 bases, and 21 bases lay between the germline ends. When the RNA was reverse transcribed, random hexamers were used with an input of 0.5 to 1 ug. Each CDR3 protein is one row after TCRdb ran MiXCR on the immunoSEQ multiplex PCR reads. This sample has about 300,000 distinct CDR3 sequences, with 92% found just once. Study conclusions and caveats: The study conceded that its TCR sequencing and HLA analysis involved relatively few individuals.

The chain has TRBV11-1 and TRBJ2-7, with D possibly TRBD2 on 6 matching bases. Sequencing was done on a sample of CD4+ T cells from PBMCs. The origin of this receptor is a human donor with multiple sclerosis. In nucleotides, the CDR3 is TGTGCCAGCACCCTCGGCGGGGCCAGGGCCCACGAGCAGTACTTC. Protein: CASTLGGARAHEQYF.